This T cell receptor (beta chain) came from a study of blood T cell repertoires in COVID-19. Turning to the study itself: The United States, Italy and Spain supplied acute and convalescent COVID-19 samples. PBMCs, B-cell-depleted T cells, or T cells were the source of the cDNA or gDNA that made up the material.

As handled by the study authors: Amplification of reference gene primers was used by the study to estimate nucleated cell counts. Measured with immunoSEQ multiplex PCR; TCRdb has only the in-frame clones, and not every one. Clone size and V and J calls were adopted from that table, with D and trimming inferred from the DNA. The table has under 250,000 clones, more than 70% seen once. V dropped 0 bases and J dropped 4 bases, with 13 bases sitting between them. The germline V gene encodes CDR1 SGHKS and CDR2 YYEKEE (reference sequence). The CDR3 consists of 15 residues. The sequence came from a man in his forties with active or convalescent COVID-19. Sequenced: peripheral blood. The chain recombines TRBV5-5 with TRBJ2-5; unclear D gene. Here the CDR3 reads CASSLVTPESETQYF. CDR3 DNA: TGTGCCAGCAGCTTGGTTACTCCCGAGTCAGAGACCCAGTACTTC.